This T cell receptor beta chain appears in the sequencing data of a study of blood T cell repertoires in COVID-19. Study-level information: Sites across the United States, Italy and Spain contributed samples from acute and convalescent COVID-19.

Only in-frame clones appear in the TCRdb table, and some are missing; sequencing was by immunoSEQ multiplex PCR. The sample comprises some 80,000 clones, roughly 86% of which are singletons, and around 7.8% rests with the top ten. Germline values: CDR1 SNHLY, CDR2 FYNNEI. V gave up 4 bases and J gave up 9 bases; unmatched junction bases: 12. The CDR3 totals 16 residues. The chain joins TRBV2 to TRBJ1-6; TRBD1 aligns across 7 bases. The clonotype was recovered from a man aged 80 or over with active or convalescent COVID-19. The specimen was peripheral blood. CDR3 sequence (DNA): TGTGCCAGCAGTGTCGGCACAGGGGTACGAGGTTCACCCCTCCACTTT. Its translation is CASSVGTGVRGSPLHF.